A selection of T cell receptor beta chains follows, all from one sample in a study of cytotoxic CD8 clonotypes in ibrutinib-treated CLL. Clones were sequenced by immunoSEQ multiplex PCR, and TCRdb holds only the in-frame ones, with some missing. The sample shows fewer than 300,000 clones, approximately 79% of them seen only once. The sample was PBMCs, taken at disease progression, from a patient treated with ibrutinib. The source of these receptors is a human donor with chronic lymphocytic leukemia. The CDR3 runs from the conserved cysteine through the conserved F or W. A D gene is named only where the DNA matches it firmly. A row's size may be missing; if present it is once, few, many or a size class.

len | j_gene | d_gene | v_gene | abundance | CDR3nt | CDR3aa
13 | TRBJ1-5 | . | TRBV7-8 | once | TGTGCCAGCAGCTTGGCCCCCAAGATACCCCAGCATTTT | CASSLAPKIPQHF
17 | TRBJ2-1 | TRBD1 | TRBV19 | . | TGTGCCAGTAGTACCGAAGAGGGACAGTACTCCTACAATGAGCAGTTCTTC | CASSTEEGQYSYNEQFF
15 | TRBJ1-2 | TRBD1 | TRBV7-2 | . | TGTGCCAGCAGCAGAAACCCACAGGGGGTGTATGGCTACACCTTC | CASSRNPQGVYGYTF
15 | TRBJ2-5 | TRBD1 | TRBV29-1 | . | TGCAGCGTGGGCGGACAGGGGGTAAGACAAGAGACCCAGTACTTC | CSVGGQGVRQETQYF
18 | TRBJ1-6 | . | TRBV23-1 | . | TGCGCCAGCAGTCAATTTGGTTACCCTAGCTCCTATAATTCACCCCTCCACTTT | CASSQFGYPSSYNSPLHF
11 | TRBJ2-1 | TRBD1 | TRBV7-9 | . | TGTGCCAGCAGCTTAGGACAGGGTCTGTTCTTC | CASSLGQGLFF
14 | TRBJ2-2 | . | TRBV11-2 | . | TGTGCCAGCGCTAACTCAGTAGCCACCGGGGAGCTGTTTTTT | CASANSVATGELFF
16 | TRBJ1-4 | TRBD1 | TRBV9 | . | TGTGCCAGCAGCGTAGTTGGTACAGGGGAAAATGAAAAACTGTTTTTT | CASSVVGTGENEKLFF
16 | TRBJ2-1 | TRBD2 | TRBV28 | few | TGTGCCAGCAGTCCCAGACTAGCGGGAGGATTAAATGAGCAGTTCTTC | CASSPRLAGGLNEQFF
17 | TRBJ2-7 | TRBD2 | TRBV7-6 | . | TGTGCCAGCAGCTTAGAGGGTAGCGGGAGGGGTTCCTACGAGCAGTACTTC | CASSLEGSGRGSYEQYF
17 | TRBJ1-6 | . | TRBV9 | . | TGTGCCAGCAGCGACAACCCAGGGAGCTCCTATAATTCACCCCTCCACTTT | CASSDNPGSSYNSPLHF
14 | TRBJ2-5 | . | TRBV7-6 | once | TGTGCCAGCAGCCGAGGGGGAAACCAAGAGACCCAGTACTTC | CASSRGGNQETQYF
13 | TRBJ2-2 | . | TRBV5-1 | many | TGCGCCAGCAGCTTGGCCGGGACCGGGGAGCTGTTTTTT | CASSLAGTGELFF
15 | TRBJ1-1 | . | TRBV18 | . | TGTGCCAGCTCAACTATCAGAGGACTGAACACTGAAGCTTTCTTT | CASSTIRGLNTEAFF
11 | TRBJ2-7 | . | TRBV27 | . | TGTGCCAGCAGTTCAGGTTGGGAGCAGTACTTC | CASSSGWEQYF
16 | TRBJ2-3 | TRBD2 | TRBV15 | . | TGTGCCACCAGCAGAGATAGAGGACTAGCACCAGATACGCAGTATTTT | CATSRDRGLAPDTQYF
15 | TRBJ2-1 | TRBD2 | TRBV29-1 | . | TGCAGCGTTGAAAAAGGGACTAGCGGGAGCAATGAGCAGTTCTTC | CSVEKGTSGSNEQFF
15 | TRBJ2-7 | . | TRBV7-6 | . | TGTGCCAGCAGCTTAGGGCAGGGCATCTCCTACGAGCAGTACTTC | CASSLGQGISYEQYF
14 | TRBJ2-7 | TRBD1 | TRBV7-9 | . | TGTGCCAGCAGCCCCGGGACAGGGGCCCACGAGCAGTACTTC | CASSPGTGAHEQYF
13 | TRBJ2-2 | . | TRBV6-5 | . | TGTGCCAGCAGCCACTACATTACCGGGGAGCTGTTTTTT | CASSHYITGELFF
16 | TRBJ2-5 | TRBD2 | TRBV11-1 | . | TGTGCCAGCAGCCTAGGAGGACTAGCGGGGTGGGAGACCCAGTACTTC | CASSLGGLAGWETQYF
15 | TRBJ2-5 | . | TRBV5-1 | once | TGCGCCAGCAGCTTGGGACAGCCGGTGGGAGAGACCCAGTACTTC | CASSLGQPVGETQYF